These 29 T cell receptor beta chains came from one sample sequenced in a study of cytotoxic CD8 clonotypes in ibrutinib-treated CLL. The data were produced by immunoSEQ multiplex PCR, yet TCRdb's version contains in-frame clones alone and is incomplete. Found here are 70,000 to 80,000 clones, 70% to 90% of them singletons; the top ten hold roughly 8%. The input for sequencing was PBMCs, taken at disease progression, from a patient treated with ibrutinib. The origin of the receptors is a human donor with chronic lymphocytic leukemia.

This clone was recorded a few times. The chain couples TRBV9 to TRBJ2-3; unclear D gene. Trimming removed 0 bases at V and 6 bases at J, with 11 bases between. This CDR3 is 14 amino acids long. Germline V CDR1 and CDR2: SGDLS, YYNGEE. The DNA of the CDR3 is TGTGCCAGCAGCGTAGGTAGGTCCGTTGATACGCAGTATTTT. This translates into CASSVGRSVDTQYF. Full variable domain (rest looked up from reference TRBV9 and TRBJ2-3): DSGVTQTPKHLITATGQRVTLRCSPRSGDLSVYWYQQSLDQGLQFLIQYYNGEERAKGNILERFSAQQFPDLHSELNLSSLELGDSALYFCASSVGRSVDTQYFGPGTRLTVL.

This clone was observed many times. This chain connects TRBV7-9 to TRBJ1-1; possible D gene TRBD1, 5 bases. Germline-derived CDR1 and CDR2 are SEHNR and FQNEAQ (reference sequence). This CDR3 comprises 14 residues. The ends were cut back, 4 bases at V and 0 bases at J, with 9 bases in the middle. CDR3: CASSSGTLNTEAFF. The CDR3 nucleotides are TGTGCCAGCAGCTCAGGGACGTTGAACACTGAAGCTTTCTTT.

This chain links TRBV13 with TRBJ1-3, with D unclear. CDR1 and CDR2 (germline): PRHDT, FYEKMQ (reference sequence). The CDR3 extends over 14 amino acids. The germline V and J ends were trimmed by 3 bases and 0 bases, with 6 bases remaining between them. CDR3 nucleotide sequence: TGTGCCAGCAGCTTTGGAGGCTCTGGAAACACCATATATTTT. Its protein product is CASSFGGSGNTIYF.

Comment on this clone: Sequence at one end of the junction differs from germline and may be a read error. The chain links TRBV7-8 to TRBJ1-5; D unresolved. Germline values: CDR1 SGHVS, CDR2 FQNEAQ. The CDR3 extends over 14 amino acids. CDR3 coding DNA: TGTGCCAGCAGGTTAGATTATAGCAATCAGCCCCAGCATTTT. Amino acid sequence: CASRLDYSNQPQHF.

CDR3 residues: CASSFWRGYTF. The CDR3 DNA follows: TGTGCCAGCAGTTTCTGGAGGGGCTACACCTTC. The chain combines TRBV2 with TRBJ1-2; no clear D gene. Germline V lookup: CDR1 SNHLY, CDR2 FYNNEI. V lost 5 bases and J 8 bases, leaving 9 bases between the germline ends. CDR3 length: 11 residues. The variable domain in full, completed from reference TRBV2 and TRBJ1-2, reads EPEVTQTPSHQVTQMGQEVILRCVPISNHLYFYWYRQILGQKVEFLVSFYNNEISEKSEIFDDQFSVERPDGSNFTLKIRSTKLEDSAMYFCASSFWRGYTFGSGTRLTVV.

A note on this clone: An end of the junction differs from the germline gene, which may be a read error. The rearrangement uses TRBV2 and TRBJ1-5; 7 nucleotides match TRBD1. This CDR3 is built from 16 residues. Germline V CDR1 and CDR2: SNHLY, FYNNEI. For the CDR3, the DNA is TGTGCCAGCAGCGAAGGACTTCAGGGGGTGAGTCAGCCCCAGCATTTT. It encodes CASSEGLQGVSQPQHF.

The chain joins TRBV18 to TRBJ1-1; possibly TRBD1 for D (5 bases). The CDR3 is 15 residues long. Looked up from germline, CDR1 is KGHSH and CDR2 is LQKENI. V shed 6 bases and J shed 5 bases, with 19 bases lying between them. The DNA for the CDR3 is TGTGCCAGCTCCCCAGGGTTCCTATCGGGTACTGAAGCTTTCTTT. It translates to CASSPGFLSGTEAFF.

V usage is TRBV5-1 and J usage is TRBJ2-3; 8 positions match TRBD1. Germline V gene sequence: CDR1 SGHRS, CDR2 YFSETQ. The length of the CDR3 is 15 residues. After removal of 3 bases from V and 5 bases from J, the junction contained 8 bases not matched to a gene. Written as DNA, the CDR3 is TGCGCCAGCAGCTCGAACGGACAGGGAGGAGATACGCAGTATTTT. Residues: CASSSNGQGGDTQYF.

The chain's CDR3 is CASSYGTAERTNGYTF. CDR3 nucleotides: TGTGCCAGCAGCTACGGGACAGCCGAGCGCACGAATGGCTACACCTTC. V and J are TRBV5-6 and TRBJ1-2, with 7 nucleotides matching TRBD1. Looked up from germline, CDR1 is SGHDT and CDR2 is YYEEEE. V trimming: 3 bases; J trimming: 6 bases; junction bases outside the gene matches: 14. The CDR3 consists of 16 residues.

The V gene is TRBV29-1, the J gene TRBJ1-2; D is ambiguous. Germline-derived CDR1 and CDR2 are SQVTM and ANQGSEA. The CDR3 is 11 residues long. V was pared by 4 bases and J by 7 bases, with 10 bases between. CDR3 in amino acids: CSVGQGIGYTF. The CDR3 DNA sequence: TGCAGCGTTGGTCAAGGTATTGGCTACACCTTC.

The V gene is TRBV4-1, the J gene TRBJ1-2; no reliable D call. CDR3 length equals 13 residues. Trimming took 1 base from V and 4 from J, leaving 7 bases between them. Germline CDR1 is MGHRA and CDR2 is YSYEKL. CDR3 nucleotides: TGCGCCAGCAGCCAAGTAGCGACCTATGGCTACACCTTC. Translation: CASSQVATYGYTF.

This chain links TRBV18 with TRBJ2-2; 8 bases fit TRBD1. V trimming: 1 base; J trimming: 3 bases; junction bases outside the gene matches: 10. From germline, CDR1 is KGHSH and CDR2 LQKENI. This CDR3 is 18 amino acids long. CDR3 residues: CASSPRPPGQADTGELFF. Written as DNA, the CDR3 is TGTGCCAGCTCACCACGCCCCCCGGGACAGGCGGACACCGGGGAGCTGTTTTTT. Combining the CDR3 with reference TRBV18 and TRBJ2-2 gives the whole variable domain NAGVMQNPRHLVRRRGQEARLRCSPMKGHSHVYWYRQLPEEGLKFMVYLQKENIIDESGMPKERFSAEFPKEGPSILRIQQVVRGDSAAYFCASSPRPPGQADTGELFFGEGSRLTVL.

This chain links TRBV15 with TRBJ1-3; D possibly corresponds to TRBD1 (5 bases). Per the germline V gene, CDR1 is LNHNV and CDR2 is YYDKDF (reference sequence). This CDR3 region has 15 residues. Trimming left V 5 bases short and J 3 bases short, with 14 bases between. The CDR3 region is CATSRQPLFGNTIYF. The CDR3 DNA reads as TGTGCCACCAGCCGACAGCCCCTCTTTGGAAACACCATATATTTT.

The CDR3 coding sequence is TGTGCCTCCGCGACCAGGAGGGTCAATGAGCAGTTCTTC. Its translation is CASATRRVNEQFF. This chain links TRBV30 with TRBJ2-1; maybe TRBD2 (6 bases). This CDR3 region has 13 residues. Germline CDR1 and CDR2: GTSNPN and SVGIG (reference sequence). V lost 7 bases to trimming and J lost 6 bases, with 16 bases between them.

This chain's CDR3 is CASVRQVDTGELFF. The CDR3 DNA follows: TGCGCCTCCGTACGGCAGGTGGACACCGGGGAGCTGTTTTTT. The rearrangement uses TRBV10-1 and TRBJ2-2; no clear D gene. V lost 11 bases and J lost 3, with 16 bases in between. There are 14 residues in the CDR3. Germline CDR1 reads WNHNN; CDR2 reads SYGVQD (reference sequence).

Only a few counts were recorded for this clone. The sample carries other DNA sequences with the same CDR3. This rearrangement joins TRBV2 to TRBJ1-5; TRBD1 matches at 7 bases. The CDR3 runs 14 residues. CDR1 and CDR2 from the germline V gene are SNHLY and FYNNEI. V was clipped by 3 bases and J by 6 bases; unmatched bases: 5. DNA for the CDR3: TGTGCCAGCAGTGACAGGGGGGTCGGTCAGCCCCAGCATTTT. Translation: CASSDRGVGQPQHF.

J is TRBJ1-2 and V is TRBV4-1, with 8 bases identical to TRBD1. Trimming took 3 bases from V and 8 from J; bases not matched to a gene: 11. The CDR3 extends over 15 amino acids. Germline lookup yields CDR1 MGHRA and CDR2 YSYEKL. The CDR3 coding sequence is TGCGCCAGCAGCCACGGGACAGGCAGGGGAGGAGGCTACACCTTC. This encodes CASSHGTGRGGGYTF.

This clone was seen only a few times. This chain joins TRBV5-1 and TRBJ1-5; no clear D gene. CDR1 and CDR2 (germline): SGHRS, YFSETQ. V dropped 4 bases and J dropped 3 bases, with 8 bases sitting between them. The CDR3 totals 13 residues. The CDR3 sequence: CASSPRINQPQHF. The CDR3, as DNA: TGCGCCAGCAGCCCAAGGATCAATCAGCCCCAGCATTTT.

The rearrangement joins TRBV5-4 to TRBJ2-5; 7 bases map to TRBD2. Germline CDR1 SGHNT, CDR2 YYREEE (reference sequence). The J segment lost 4 bases and the V segment lost 0 bases, leaving 6 bases of the junction unmatched. The CDR3 has 15 amino acids. CDR3 residues: CASSLAGGRTETQYF. The CDR3 region has the DNA TGTGCCAGCAGCTTGGCGGGGGGTCGGACAGAGACCCAGTACTTC.

This chain uses TRBV4-1 with TRBJ2-3, with a possible D match to TRBD2 (5 bases). CDR1 is MGHRA and CDR2 is YSYEKL in the germline V gene. This CDR3 spans 15 amino acids. V was trimmed by 2 bases and J by 6 bases, leaving 15 bases between them. The CDR3 loop reads CASSQYDYAMDTQYF. As DNA, the CDR3 is TGCGCCAGCAGCCAATATGACTATGCGATGGATACGCAGTATTTT.

The chain couples TRBV5-1 to TRBJ2-1; maybe TRBD1 (5 bases). The CDR3 length is 14 residues. In germline, CDR1 is SGHRS, CDR2 YFSETQ. V lost 2 bases to trimming and J lost 8 bases, with 14 bases between them. CDR3 DNA sequence: TGCGCCAGCAGCTTTCAGGGAAGTTCGGATGAGCAGTTCTTC. Its protein product is CASSFQGSSDEQFF.

This clone occurred a few times. The rearrangement links TRBV5-8 to TRBJ1-5; TRBD1 matches at 8 bases. V dropped 1 base and J dropped 2; count of bases not matched to a gene: 14. The CDR3 totals 19 residues. Per germline, CDR1 SGHTS and CDR2 YDEGEE. The CDR3 DNA follows: TGTGCCAGCAGCTTGCGTCGGGGCGGAGACAGGGGTCGCAATCAGCCCCAGCATTTT. It codes for CASSLRRGGDRGRNQPQHF.

The gene calls are TRBV5-1 and TRBJ2-3, with D possibly TRBD2 on 6 matching bases. The germline V gene encodes CDR1 SGHRS and CDR2 YFSETQ. The V end was cut by 5 bases, the J end by 2 bases, with 9 bases between. This CDR3 is 13 amino acids long. Here the CDR3 reads CASRPGDTDTQYF. The DNA for the CDR3 is TGCGCCAGCAGACCGGGAGACACAGATACGCAGTATTTT.

The rearrangement links TRBV27 to TRBJ2-5; 11 nucleotides line up with TRBD1. Unmatched junction bases numbered 8, after V lost 5 bases and J lost 3 bases. The germline gives CDR1 MNHEY, CDR2 SMNVEV (reference sequence). The length of the CDR3 is 16 residues. The CDR3 nucleotides read TGTGCCAGCAGTCCCGGACAGGGGGCCACCAAAGAGACCCAGTACTTC. This codes for CASSPGQGATKETQYF.

The chain is built from TRBV30 and TRBJ2-7, with D perhaps being TRBD1 or TRBD2 (6 bases each). The V and J ends lost 6 bases and 0 bases respectively, with 15 bases between them. Germline V gives CDR1 GTSNPN, CDR2 SVGIG (reference sequence). CDR3 size: 14 residues. Written as DNA, the CDR3 is TGTGCCTGCCTCAGGGGACTGAGCTCCTACGAGCAGTACTTC. This translates into CACLRGLSSYEQYF. Full variable domain (outside the CDR3, taken from reference TRBV30 and TRBJ2-7): SQTIHQWPATLVQPVGSPLSLECTVEGTSNPNLYWYRQAAGRGLQLLFYSVGIGQISSEVPQNLSASRPQDRQFILSSKKLLLSDSGFYLCACLRGLSSYEQYFGPGTRLTVT.

The chain joins TRBV7-9 to TRBJ2-1; no firm D call. The germline V gene has CDR1 SEHNR and CDR2 FQNEAQ (reference sequence). Trimming stripped 4 bases from V and 14 bases from J, with 15 bases between. CDR3 length: 12 amino acids. This CDR3 is CASSSPGVVEFF. The CDR3 DNA reads TGTGCCAGCAGCTCCCCGGGCGTCGTTGAGTTCTTC.

This clone was seen more than once but under ten times. The chain recombines TRBV19 with TRBJ2-7; tentatively, D is TRBD2 (5 bases). The CDR3 consists of 14 residues. Deletions cut 10 bases from V and 4 bases from J, with 20 bases between. Germline V CDR1 and CDR2: LNHDA, SQIVND (reference sequence). The chain's CDR3 is CATRRSTGIYEQYF. The CDR3 DNA reads as TGTGCCACCCGGAGGTCCACGGGGATTTACGAGCAGTACTTC.

J is TRBJ1-3 and V is TRBV27, with D possibly TRBD1 on 5 matching bases. V was cut by 4 bases and J by 2 bases, with 15 bases left in between. This CDR3 has 16 amino acids. Germline CDR1 MNHEY, CDR2 SMNVEV (reference sequence). CDR3 DNA: TGTGCCAGCAGTTCCCAGAGTTGGGGGACTGGAAACACCATATATTTT. Its translation: CASSSQSWGTGNTIYF.

The chain links TRBV15 to TRBJ2-3, with 8 bases lining up with TRBD2. Germline assignment: CDR1 LNHNV and CDR2 YYDKDF (reference sequence). CDR3 length equals 17 residues. V dropped 4 bases and J dropped 1; count of bases not matched to a gene: 10. The CDR3: CATSKGLRGGGTDTQYF. The DNA of the CDR3 is TGTGCCACCAGCAAAGGACTCCGGGGGGGCGGCACAGATACGCAGTATTTT.